What follows describes a single T cell receptor beta chain. No antigen is known for it. The data were taken from a study of cytomegalovirus exposure and HLA in healthy donors. Whole-study results and caveats: Donors belonging to an Asian-associated ancestry cluster reportedly showed fewer N-insertions in productive TCRs than the roughly 670-donor mean, according to what a later analysis found. Researchers reported in a later analysis that a missense DCLRE1C variant was tied to TCR beta V- and J-gene trimming. Cytomegalovirus-associated TCR beta chains were listed, numbering some 180. DRB1 had the most TCR associations and HLA-C the fewest, a later analysis found, with rates varying by HLA locus.

Researchers ran the PCR with 60 Vbeta and 13 Jbeta primers. The protocol was immunoSEQ multiplex PCR, while the TCRdb copy is restricted to in-frame clones and leaves out a portion. The table includes about 82,000 clones, around 77% detected once. This clonotype originated in a man aged 45-65 years in good health and CMV-seronegative. Sequencing input: PBMCs.

The CDR3 loop is CASSVVETYEQYF. The CDR3 nucleotides read TGTGCCAGCAGTGTGGTAGAGACCTACGAGCAGTACTTC. The rearrangement uses TRBV2 and TRBJ2-7; no reliable D call. V shed 4 bases and J shed 2 bases, with 9 bases lying between them. Looked up from germline, CDR1 is SNHLY and CDR2 is FYNNEI. The CDR3 consists of 13 residues.